This note documents a single TCR beta chain sequence. Antigen: not known. No cell sorting was done before RNA was extracted from the tissue. More than 3 cm separated this lung sample from the edge of the tumor. The data were taken from a study of tumor and adjacent non-tumor tissue in lung cancer. Study results and caveats: Shorter survival was associated with higher TCR diversity in tumors. Normal lung showed higher cumulative top 100 clone frequency than tumor.

In germline, CDR1 is SEHNR, CDR2 FQNEAQ (reference sequence). The CDR3 runs 15 residues. Trimming removed 5 bases at V and 3 bases at J, with 13 bases between. Three rounds of nested PCR, following a modified ARM-PCR protocol, produced the TCRbeta library. MiXCR was run by TCRdb on the multiplex PCR reads, yielding one entry per CDR3 protein. The sample has about 98,000 distinct CDR3 sequences, 75% to 85% seen once; the top ten hold 30%. Sequenced material: distant non-tumor lung tissue. The sequence came from a man between 60 and 75 years old with small cell lung cancer. The genes are TRBV7-9 and TRBJ1-4; D is unclear. The CDR3 DNA reads as TGTGCCAGCAGCCTATCGGGATGTGCTAATGAAAAACTGTTTTTT. Amino acid sequence: CASSLSGCANEKLFF.